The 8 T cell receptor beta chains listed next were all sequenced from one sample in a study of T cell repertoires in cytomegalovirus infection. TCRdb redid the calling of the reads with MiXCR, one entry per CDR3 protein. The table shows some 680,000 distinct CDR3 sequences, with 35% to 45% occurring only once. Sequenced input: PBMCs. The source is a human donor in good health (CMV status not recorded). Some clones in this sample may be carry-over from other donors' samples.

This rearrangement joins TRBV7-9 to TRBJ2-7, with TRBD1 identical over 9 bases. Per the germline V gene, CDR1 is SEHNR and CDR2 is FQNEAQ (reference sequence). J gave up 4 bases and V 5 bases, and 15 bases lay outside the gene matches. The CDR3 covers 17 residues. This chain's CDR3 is CASSRVPGQGFSYEQYF. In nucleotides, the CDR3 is TGTGCCAGCAGCCGTGTCCCGGGACAGGGTTTCAGTTACGAGCAGTACTTC. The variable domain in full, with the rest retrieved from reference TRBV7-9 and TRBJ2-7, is DTGVSQNPRHKITKRGQNVTFRCDPISEHNRLYWYRQTLGQGPEFLTYFQNEAQLEKSRLLSDRFSAERPKGSFSTLEIQRTEQGDSAMYLCASSRVPGQGFSYEQYFGPGTRLTVT.

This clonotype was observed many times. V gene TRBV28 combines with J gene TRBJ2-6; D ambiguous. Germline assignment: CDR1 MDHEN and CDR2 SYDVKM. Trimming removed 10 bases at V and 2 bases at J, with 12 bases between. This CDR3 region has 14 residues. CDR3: CATQPLTGANVLTF. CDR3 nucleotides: TGTGCCACCCAGCCACTTACTGGGGCCAACGTCCTGACTTTC.

CDR3 loop: CASSSKRTSGSYNEQFF. CDR3 nucleotide sequence: TGCGCCAGCAGCTCCAAAAGGACTAGCGGCTCCTACAATGAGCAGTTCTTC. This chain joins TRBV5-1 and TRBJ2-1; 10 nucleotides match TRBD2. The CDR3 covers 17 residues. V lost 3 bases, J lost 0 bases, and 6 bases stayed unmatched. The germline V gene has CDR1 SGHRS and CDR2 YFSETQ.

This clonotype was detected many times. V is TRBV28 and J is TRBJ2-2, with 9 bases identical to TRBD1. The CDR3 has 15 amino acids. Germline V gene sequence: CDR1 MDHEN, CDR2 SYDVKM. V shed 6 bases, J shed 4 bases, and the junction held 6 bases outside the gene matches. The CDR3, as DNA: TGTGCCAGCAGGCTACAGGGGGCGAGCACCGGGGAGCTGTTTTTT. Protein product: CASRLQGASTGELFF.

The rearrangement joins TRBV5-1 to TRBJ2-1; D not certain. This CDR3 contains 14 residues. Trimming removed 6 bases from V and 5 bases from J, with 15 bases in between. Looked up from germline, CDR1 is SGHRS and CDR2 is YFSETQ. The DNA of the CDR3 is TGCGCCAGCACGATTCATCTCCCCGACAATGAGCAGTTCTTC. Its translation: CASTIHLPDNEQFF.

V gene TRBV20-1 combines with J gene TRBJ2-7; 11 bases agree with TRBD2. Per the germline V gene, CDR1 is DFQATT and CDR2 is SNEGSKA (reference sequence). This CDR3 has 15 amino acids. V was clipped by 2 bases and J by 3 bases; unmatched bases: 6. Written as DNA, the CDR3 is TGCAGTGCTAGACCCCTGACTAGCGGGATCTACGAGCAGTACTTC. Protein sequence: CSARPLTSGIYEQYF.

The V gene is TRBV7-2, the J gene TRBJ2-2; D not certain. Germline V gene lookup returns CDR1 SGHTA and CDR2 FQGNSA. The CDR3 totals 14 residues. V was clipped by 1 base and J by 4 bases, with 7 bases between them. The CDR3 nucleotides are TGTGCCAGCAGCTTAGTAGAGAGCACCGGGGAGCTGTTTTTT. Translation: CASSLVESTGELFF.

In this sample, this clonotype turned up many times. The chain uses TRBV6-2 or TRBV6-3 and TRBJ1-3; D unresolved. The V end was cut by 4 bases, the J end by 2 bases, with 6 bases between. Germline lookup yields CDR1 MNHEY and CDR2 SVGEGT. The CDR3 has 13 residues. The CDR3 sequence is CASSWSTGNTIYF. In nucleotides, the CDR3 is TGTGCCAGCAGTTGGAGCACTGGAAACACCATATATTTT.